What follows is one T cell receptor (beta chain) and its context. The age range of participants was 18 to 89 years, with residence in some 25 US areas. The data are from a study of blood T cell repertoires in COVID-19. Study information: Donors in Cohort 3 counted as recovered after two negative PCRs, clearance, or symptom resolution.

V lost 2 bases and J 3 bases, leaving 13 bases between the germline ends. The germline CDR1 and CDR2 sequences are LGHDT and YNNKEL (reference sequence). The CDR3 spans 15 residues. In the original analysis: Amplifying reference gene primers gave estimates of nucleated cell counts. Assay: immunoSEQ multiplex PCR; the TCRdb copy retains only in-frame clones and omits some. From that table come the V and J calls and clone size; the DNA was used to work out D and trimming. The sample carries about 140,000 clones, over 70% recorded once. The chain couples TRBV3-1 (or the pseudogene TRBV3-2) to TRBJ1-2; D is uncertain. This sequence was found in a man in his forties or fifties in a cohort exposed to, infected with or recovered from COVID-19 (not recorded which). Input material: PBMCs or T cells enriched from blood (not recorded which). This CDR3 reads CASSQPRDSYYGYTF. In DNA form, the CDR3 reads TGTGCCAGCAGCCAACCCCGGGATTCCTACTATGGCTACACCTTC.